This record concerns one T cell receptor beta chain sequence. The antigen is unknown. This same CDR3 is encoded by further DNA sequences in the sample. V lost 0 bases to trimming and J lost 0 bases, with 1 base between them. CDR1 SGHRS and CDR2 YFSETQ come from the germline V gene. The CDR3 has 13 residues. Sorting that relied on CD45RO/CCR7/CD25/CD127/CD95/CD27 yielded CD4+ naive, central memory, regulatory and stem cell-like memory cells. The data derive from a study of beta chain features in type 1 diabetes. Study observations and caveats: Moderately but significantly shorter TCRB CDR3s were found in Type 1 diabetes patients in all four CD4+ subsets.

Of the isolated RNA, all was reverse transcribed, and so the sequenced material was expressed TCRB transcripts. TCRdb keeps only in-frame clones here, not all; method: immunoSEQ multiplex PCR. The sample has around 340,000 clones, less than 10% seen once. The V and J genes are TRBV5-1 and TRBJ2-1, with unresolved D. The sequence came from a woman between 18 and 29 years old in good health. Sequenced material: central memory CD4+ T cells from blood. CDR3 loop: CASSLGSYNEQFF. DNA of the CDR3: TGCGCCAGCAGCTTGGGCTCCTACAATGAGCAGTTCTTC. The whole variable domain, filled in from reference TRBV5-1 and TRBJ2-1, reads KAGVTQTPRYLIKTRGQQVTLSCSPISGHRSVSWYQQTPGQGLQFLFEYFSETQRNKGNFPGRFSGRQFSNSRSEMNVSTLELGDSALYLCASSLGSYNEQFFGPGTRLTVL.